The 3 T cell receptor beta chains below all came from one sample that was sequenced in a study of cytomegalovirus exposure and HLA in healthy donors. PCR was performed using 60 Vbeta and 13 Jbeta primers. Sequencing was performed with immunoSEQ multiplex PCR; in TCRdb, only in-frame clones are kept and a portion is missing. Its table lists some 130,000 clones. The sequenced sample was PBMCs. These receptors were taken from a man younger than 30 in good health and CMV-seronegative.

The CDR3 sequence is CASAPWDSHQPQHF. The CDR3 DNA sequence: TGTGCCAGCGCTCCTTGGGACAGCCATCAGCCCCAGCATTTT. The V gene is TRBV28, the J gene TRBJ1-5; the match to TRBD1 covers 7 bases. V gave up 8 bases and J gave up 5 bases; unmatched junction bases: 9. Per the germline V gene, CDR1 is MDHEN and CDR2 is SYDVKM. This CDR3 is built from 14 residues.

The chain uses TRBV5-6 and TRBJ2-7; 7 bases are shared with TRBD1. Germline CDR1 is SGHDT and CDR2 is YYEEEE. The CDR3 sequence is 14 residues long. The ends lost 4 bases at V and 3 bases at J; junction bases unmatched: 7. CDR3 in DNA: TGTGCCAGCAGCAGGGGGCGCGACGGCTACGAGCAGTACTTC. Translation gives CASSRGRDGYEQYF.

The chain is built from TRBV19 and TRBJ2-2; 14 bases are shared with TRBD2. This CDR3 spans 17 amino acids. Germline CDR1 is LNHDA and CDR2 is SQIVND (reference sequence). With 4 bases clipped from V and 1 base from J, the junction kept 2 bases outside the gene matches. Written as DNA, the CDR3 is TGTGCCAGTAGTACCGGGACTAGCGGGAGGAACACCGGGGAGCTGTTTTTT. This gives the protein CASSTGTSGRNTGELFF.